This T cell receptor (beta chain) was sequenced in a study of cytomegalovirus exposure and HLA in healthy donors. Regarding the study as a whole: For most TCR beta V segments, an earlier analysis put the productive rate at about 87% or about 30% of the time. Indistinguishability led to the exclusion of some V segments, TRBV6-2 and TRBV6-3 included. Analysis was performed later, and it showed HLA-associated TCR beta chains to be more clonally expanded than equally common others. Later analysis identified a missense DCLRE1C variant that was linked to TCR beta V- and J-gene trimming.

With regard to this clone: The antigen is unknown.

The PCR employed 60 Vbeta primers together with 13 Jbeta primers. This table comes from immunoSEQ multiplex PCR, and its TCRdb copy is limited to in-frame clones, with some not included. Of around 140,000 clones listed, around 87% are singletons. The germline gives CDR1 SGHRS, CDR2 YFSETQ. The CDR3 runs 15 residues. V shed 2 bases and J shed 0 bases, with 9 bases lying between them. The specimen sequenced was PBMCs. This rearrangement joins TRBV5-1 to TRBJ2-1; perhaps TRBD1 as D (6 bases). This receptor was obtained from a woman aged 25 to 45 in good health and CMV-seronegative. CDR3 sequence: CASSFQGSSYNEQFF. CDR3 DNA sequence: TGCGCCAGCAGCTTCCAGGGGAGCTCCTACAATGAGCAGTTCTTC.